These T cell receptor beta chains were read from a single sample in a study of T cell responses to AZD1222 COVID-19 vaccine. Profiled with immunoSEQ multiplex PCR; TCRdb holds only in-frame clones, not every one. The repertoire has approximately 120,000 clones, 70% to 90% of them found once; the top ten carry around 13%. This specimen was peripheral blood, taken on day 0 of MenACWY control vaccination. The receptor source for this set is an adult in good health. The CDR3 runs from the conserved cysteine through the conserved F or W. The D gene is left open where the match is weak.

14,TRBD2,TRBV7-3,TRBJ2-1,CASSFGTSANEQFF
22,TRBD2,TRBV28,TRBJ2-3,CASSSPMAGTSGFVRSTDTQYF
13,NA,TRBV7-9,TRBJ1-1,CASSNRVGTEAFF
15,TRBD2,TRBV7-2,TRBJ2-1,CASSLGTSGHNEQFF
15,NA,TRBV5-6,TRBJ2-3,CASSPEGLRTDTQYF
12,NA,TRBV19,TRBJ1-2,CASRSQVYGYTF
16,NA,TRBV7-2,TRBJ2-1,CASSPPQSPLGYEQFF
15,TRBD2,TRBV7-8,TRBJ2-3,CASSPIAGFGNTQYF
12,TRBD1,TRBV7-9,TRBJ1-1,CASSQGQTEAFF
13,NA,TRBV9,TRBJ1-1,CASSVGGTTEAFF
12,TRBD1,TRBV4-1,TRBJ2-1,CASSLTGAEQFF
17,NA,TRBV4-3,TRBJ2-3,CASSQGDYGGTGDTQYF
15,TRBD2,TRBV28,TRBJ2-7,CASNPGLAGPYEQYF
18,NA,TRBV5-1,TRBJ2-3,CASSLISRGGQSTDTQYF
18,TRBD1,TRBV11-3,TRBJ1-5,CASNFGRPGQGGWQPQHF
14,NA,TRBV6-5,TRBJ2-1,CASKLGFSYNEQFF
13,TRBD1,TRBV7-9,TRBJ1-2,CASTVQGADGYTF
18,NA,TRBV5-8,TRBJ1-2,CASIPHGPPAGLPLGYTF
14,TRBD1,TRBV14,TRBJ1-3,CASSQGQGGNTIYF
15,NA,TRBV7-2,TRBJ2-2,CASREQNGSPGELFF
15,NA,TRBV5-1,TRBJ1-1,CASRAGPWKGTEAFF
17,TRBD1,TRBV7-2,TRBJ2-2,CASSLPKTGVATGELFF
15,TRBD1,TRBV24-1,TRBJ1-2,CATTRDRAVNYGYTF
16,NA,TRBV6-6,TRBJ1-4,CASSSHVGGRDEKLFF
15,TRBD1,TRBV28,TRBJ2-3,CASSLRQGGTDTQYF
14,NA,TRBV7-2,TRBJ1-1,CASSLAGQRGEAFF
15,TRBD1,TRBV19,TRBJ1-2,CASRPRTGDLYGYTF
13,NA,TRBV10-3,TRBJ1-3,CAIGVAGGNTIYF